A single sample gave rise to the 29 T cell receptor beta chains below, sequenced in a study of T cell responses to AZD1222 COVID-19 vaccine. This table comes from immunoSEQ multiplex PCR, and its TCRdb copy is limited to in-frame clones, with some not included. The sample contains about 110,000 clones, 92% of which appear only once. The sample was peripheral blood, taken 28 days after the second AZD1222 dose. Every receptor here comes from an adult who received the AZD1222 COVID-19 vaccine.

The chain links TRBV27 to TRBJ2-1, with 7 positions matching TRBD1. The CDR3 runs to 16 residues. Germline V gene data show CDR1 as MNHEY and CDR2 as SMNVEV (reference sequence). Germline trimming cut 1 base from V and 10 bases from J; bases unmatched to any gene: 13. The CDR3 sequence is CASSLFLAAGGGEQFF. The CDR3 bases are TGTGCCAGCAGTTTATTTTTGGCGGCAGGGGGTGGGGAGCAGTTCTTC.

This chain links TRBV7-6 with TRBJ1-5; D uncertain. This CDR3 is built from 14 residues. V lost 4 bases and J lost 0, with 7 bases in between. Germline V gene lookup returns CDR1 SGHVS and CDR2 FNYEAQ. In DNA form, the CDR3 reads TGTGCCAGCAGCTCAACTAATAGCAATCAGCCCCAGCATTTT. It specifies CASSSTNSNQPQHF.

The gene calls are TRBV24-1 and TRBJ1-4, with 8 bases lining up with TRBD1. Germline CDR1 reads KGHDR; CDR2 reads SFDVKD. The CDR3 is made up of 15 amino acids. V trimming: 3 bases; J trimming: 3 bases; junction bases outside the gene matches: 2. CDR3 bases: TGTGCCACCAGTGATGGACAGGGAGCTAATGAAAAACTGTTTTTT. Translated, it gives CATSDGQGANEKLFF.

V gene TRBV2 combines with J gene TRBJ2-7; 13 bases are shared with TRBD2. Unmatched junction bases numbered 7, after V lost 6 bases and J lost 5 bases. This CDR3 contains 15 residues. Germline values: CDR1 SNHLY, CDR2 FYNNEI. The CDR3 DNA reads as TGTGCCAGCAGCCCCAGGACTAGCGGGAGAAACGAGCAGTACTTC. This gives the protein CASSPRTSGRNEQYF.

The rearrangement uses TRBV7-2 and TRBJ1-5, with D possibly TRBD1 on 6 matching bases. This CDR3 region has 14 residues. V was shortened by 5 bases and J by 6 bases, with 14 bases between the two germline ends. CDR1 is SGHTA and CDR2 is FQGNSA in the germline V gene. As DNA, the CDR3 is TGTGCCAGCAGCCCATCGGGGGGGCCTCAGCCCCAGCATTTT. It specifies CASSPSGGPQPQHF.

The V call is TRBV6-1, the J call TRBJ2-7; D tentatively reads TRBD1 or TRBD2 (5 bases each). V was cut by 3 bases and J by 0 bases, with 12 bases left in between. CDR1 MNHNS and CDR2 SASEGT come from the germline V gene. CDR3 length: 15 amino acids. This CDR3 reads CASSDGALLSYEQYF. DNA for the CDR3: TGTGCCAGCAGTGACGGGGCCCTCCTCTCCTACGAGCAGTACTTC.

V usage is TRBV6-5 and J usage is TRBJ2-1, with 9 bases that match TRBD2. This CDR3 is built from 16 residues. The J segment lost 2 bases and the V segment lost 0 bases, leaving 2 bases of the junction unmatched. Germline CDR1 is MNHEY and CDR2 is SVGAGI. The CDR3 DNA reads as TGTGCCAGCAGTTACTCGATAGCGGGAGCCTACAATGAGCAGTTCTTC. Protein sequence: CASSYSIAGAYNEQFF.

Here the CDR3 DNA reads TGCGCCAGCAGCGATGGACAGGGAGCCAAAAACATTCAGTACTTC. Translated: CASSDGQGAKNIQYF. This sequence joins TRBV10-1 and TRBJ2-4; TRBD1 matches 8 bases. Looked up from germline, CDR1 is WNHNN and CDR2 is SYGVQD (reference sequence). This CDR3 is 15 amino acids long. Trimming at V came to 6 bases and at J to 0 bases, leaving 4 bases not matched to a gene.

Here the CDR3 reads CASSNRDVDQPQHF. DNA for the CDR3: TGTGCCAGCAGCAACCGGGACGTAGATCAGCCCCAGCATTTT. The rearrangement joins TRBV5-5 to TRBJ1-5, with a possible D match to TRBD1 (5 bases). Germline V gene lookup returns CDR1 SGHKS and CDR2 YYEKEE (reference sequence). The CDR3 runs 14 residues. With 4 bases removed from V and 5 bases from J, the gap between germline ends came to 13 bases.

V is TRBV27 and J is TRBJ2-7; 8 bases map to TRBD2. This CDR3 is 14 amino acids long. Per the germline V gene, CDR1 is MNHEY and CDR2 is SMNVEV (reference sequence). Trimming cost V 3 bases and J 1 base; bases outside gene matches: 2. The CDR3 nucleotides read TGTGCCAGCAGTTTTGTAGCGGGGTCCTACGAGCAGTACTTC. Its translation: CASSFVAGSYEQYF.

The chain has TRBV5-4 and TRBJ2-2; D ambiguous. CDR1 and CDR2 (germline): SGHNT, YYREEE (reference sequence). The germline V and J ends were trimmed by 2 bases and 6 bases, with 8 bases remaining between them. The CDR3 runs to 13 residues. For the CDR3, the DNA is TGTGCCAGCAGCTTTCGGGTGTCCGGGGAGCTGTTTTTT. Protein: CASSFRVSGELFF.

This chain connects TRBV25-1 to TRBJ1-4; a weak D match, TRBD1 (6 bases). The CDR3 extends over 14 amino acids. In germline, CDR1 is MGHDK, CDR2 SYGVNS. Trimming removed 1 base from V and 4 bases from J, with 7 bases in between. The CDR3 reads CASSESRGNEKLFF. Here the CDR3 DNA reads TGTGCCAGCAGTGAATCCAGGGGTAATGAAAAACTGTTTTTT.

This rearrangement joins TRBV29-1 to TRBJ2-5; possibly TRBD1 for D (6 bases). The length of the CDR3 is 12 residues. Trimming took 7 bases from V and 5 from J, leaving 14 bases between them. From germline, CDR1 is SQVTM and CDR2 ANQGSEA. CDR3 in DNA: TGCAGCGCAGTGACAGGATTTGAGACCCAGTACTTC. This sequence encodes CSAVTGFETQYF.

This chain uses TRBV7-9 with TRBJ2-1; D remains unclear. The V gene's germline CDR1 is SEHNR and CDR2 FQNEAQ (reference sequence). V shed 1 base and J shed 5 bases, with 0 bases lying between them. The CDR3 spans 11 residues. This chain's CDR3 is CASSLDNEQFF. In nucleotides, the CDR3 is TGTGCCAGCAGCTTAGACAATGAGCAGTTCTTC.

Here the CDR3 DNA reads TGTGCCAGCAGTTTATGGCCGGGACAGGGGATCTATGGCTACACCTTC. This codes for CASSLWPGQGIYGYTF. The chain couples TRBV27 to TRBJ1-2, with 10 bases aligning to TRBD1. Per the germline V gene, CDR1 is MNHEY and CDR2 is SMNVEV (reference sequence). This CDR3 has 16 residues. The trim removed 1 base at V and 4 bases at J, leaving 6 bases unmatched.

The chain links TRBV6-2 or TRBV6-3 to TRBJ1-5, with a possible D match to TRBD1 (5 bases). The V gene's germline CDR1 is MNHEY and CDR2 SVGEGT. Trimming pared 6 bases from V and 6 bases from J, leaving 21 bases between. This CDR3 spans 16 amino acids. The CDR3 DNA sequence: TGTGCCAGCAGCCCCCCCTTGGAGGGGAAACGTCAGCCCCAGCATTTT. This gives the protein CASSPPLEGKRQPQHF.

This chain joins TRBV28 and TRBJ1-5, with D unresolved. V lost 3 bases to trimming and J lost 9 bases, with 21 bases between them. Germline CDR1 MDHEN, CDR2 SYDVKM. There are 16 residues in the CDR3. The CDR3 reads CASSFDRRNSDRPQHF. CDR3 in DNA: TGTGCCAGCAGTTTTGATCGCAGGAACAGCGATCGGCCCCAGCATTTT.

This clone appeared a few times. The CDR3 region is CASKTRGLAEAFF. The CDR3 bases are TGTGCCAGCAAAACCAGGGGCTTGGCTGAAGCTTTCTTT. This chain connects TRBV6-5 to TRBJ1-1; D may be TRBD1 (6 bases). The CDR3 sequence is 13 residues long. Trimming stripped 7 bases from V and 6 bases from J, with 15 bases between. Per the germline V gene, CDR1 is MNHEY and CDR2 is SVGAGI.

The chain recombines TRBV3-1 (or the pseudogene TRBV3-2) with TRBJ1-6; 8 bases match TRBD1. Unmatched junction bases numbered 4, after V lost 1 base and J lost 5 bases. Per the germline V gene, CDR1 is LGHDT and CDR2 is YNNKEL (reference sequence). This CDR3 is built from 16 residues. The CDR3 bases are TGTGCCAGCAGCCAAGGGGACAGGATTAATAATTCACCCCTCCACTTT. Translation: CASSQGDRINNSPLHF.

The chain has TRBV4-1 and TRBJ1-2; no reliable D call. The germline V gene encodes CDR1 MGHRA and CDR2 YSYEKL. V lost 0 bases and J lost 5, with 13 bases in between. The CDR3 consists of 15 residues. The CDR3 is CASSQEGAYLYGYTF. CDR3 bases: TGCGCCAGCAGCCAAGAAGGAGCATACTTATATGGCTACACCTTC.

For this clone: At one boundary the junction diverges from the germline segment, which might be a read error. This chain uses TRBV7-7 with TRBJ2-2; a possible D gene is TRBD1 (6 bases). CDR3 length: 15 amino acids. Germline CDR1 and CDR2: SSHAT and FNYEAQ (reference sequence). DNA for the CDR3: TGTGCTAGCAGCTTAGCACAGGGTAATACCGGGGAGCTGTTTTTT. The encoded protein is CASSLAQGNTGELFF.

This clone was seen only a few times. The V gene is TRBV10-3, the J gene TRBJ1-4; TRBD1 might be the D (6 bases). Per the germline V gene, CDR1 is ENHRY and CDR2 is SYGVKD. The CDR3 totals 14 residues. Deletions cut 8 bases from V and 5 bases from J, with 15 bases between. The CDR3 region has the DNA TGTGCCATCTCTAACAGGGCCGAAAATGAAAAACTGTTTTTT. Translation: CAISNRAENEKLFF.

The genes are TRBV15 and TRBJ1-4, with a tentative D call TRBD1 (6 bases). Germline-derived CDR1 and CDR2 are LNHNV and YYDKDF (reference sequence). CDR3 length: 19 amino acids. V was trimmed by 0 bases and J by 0 bases, leaving 17 bases between them. The CDR3 nucleotides are TGTGCCACCAGCAGAGATGTACAGGGCCTGGCTGCAACTAATGAAAAACTGTTTTTT. Protein sequence: CATSRDVQGLAATNEKLFF.

The rearrangement links TRBV5-1 to TRBJ1-1; 8 bases match TRBD1. V shed 0 bases and J 5 bases; nucleotides not matched to a gene: 6. CDR1 is SGHRS, CDR2 YFSETQ, per germline. This CDR3 contains 15 residues. Here the CDR3 DNA reads TGCGCCAGCAGCTTGGCGACAGGGGAGGCAACTGAAGCTTTCTTT. Translating it yields CASSLATGEATEAFF. The whole variable domain, remainder taken from reference TRBV5-1 and TRBJ1-1, is KAGVTQTPRYLIKTRGQQVTLSCSPISGHRSVSWYQQTPGQGLQFLFEYFSETQRNKGNFPGRFSGRQFSNSRSEMNVSTLELGDSALYLCASSLATGEATEAFFGQGTRLTVV.

This chain links TRBV7-9 with TRBJ1-2, with D unresolved. Germline CDR1 is SEHNR and CDR2 is FQNEAQ (reference sequence). CDR3 length: 15 amino acids. With 5 bases removed from V and 8 bases from J, the gap between germline ends came to 21 bases. The CDR3 bases are TGTGCCAGCAGCCCCTTTGGGGTCGCAGCTGGGGGCTACACCTTC. Amino acids: CASSPFGVAAGGYTF.

The chain recombines TRBV2 with TRBJ2-1; 11 bases match TRBD2. The V gene's germline CDR1 is SNHLY and CDR2 FYNNEI. This CDR3 comprises 16 residues. V gave up 1 base and J gave up 6 bases; unmatched junction bases: 5. In DNA, the CDR3 is TGTGCCAGCAGTGAAGTTGCTAGCGGGGGGACCAATGAGCAGTTCTTC. Encoded protein: CASSEVASGGTNEQFF. Full variable domain (rest looked up from reference TRBV2 and TRBJ2-1): EPEVTQTPSHQVTQMGQEVILRCVPISNHLYFYWYRQILGQKVEFLVSFYNNEISEKSEIFDDQFSVERPDGSNFTLKIRSTKLEDSAMYFCASSEVASGGTNEQFFGPGTRLTVL.

V gene TRBV28 combines with J gene TRBJ1-2; 8 bases match TRBD1. The CDR3 covers 15 residues. Germline V gives CDR1 MDHEN, CDR2 SYDVKM. V was clipped by 3 bases and J by 4 bases; unmatched bases: 7. For the CDR3, the DNA is TGTGCCAGCAGTTTTCCTACAGGGGGAATCTATGGCTACACCTTC. Residues: CASSFPTGGIYGYTF.

This chain joins TRBV7-6 and TRBJ1-1; TRBD1 is a possible D gene (5 bases). Germline V gives CDR1 SGHVS, CDR2 FNYEAQ. This CDR3 is 12 amino acids long. Trimming removed 8 bases from V and 1 base from J, with 8 bases in between. The CDR3 DNA reads as TGTGCCAGCGGACATTCGAACACTGAAGCTTTCTTT. Its translation is CASGHSNTEAFF.

The J gene is TRBJ1-1, the V gene TRBV29-1; 8 positions agree with TRBD1. The CDR3 sequence is 16 residues long. V gave up 8 bases and J gave up 0 bases; unmatched junction bases: 14. The germline gives CDR1 SQVTM, CDR2 ANQGSEA. CDR3 protein: CSILRGQALMNTEAFF. CDR3 bases: TGCAGCATACTCAGGGGGCAGGCCCTCATGAACACTGAAGCTTTCTTT.